A selection of T cell receptor beta chains follows, all from one sample in a study of T cells in localized non-small cell lung cancer. Only in-frame clones appear in the TCRdb table, and some are missing; sequencing was by immunoSEQ multiplex PCR. Of some 1,100 clones in the sample, about 20% were seen once. Specimen: lung tumor tissue, collected before any cancer treatment. These receptors came from a female donor older than 55 with stage I squamous cell lung carcinoma. CDR3s include the opening cysteine and the closing phenylalanine or tryptophan. The order of the fields is V gene, clone size, D gene, J gene, CDR3 DNA, CDR3 protein. D genes are given only for firm matches. Size tells how often a clone was seen (once, few, many) or the class of an expanded clone, and some rows leave it out.

V gene: TRBV19
clone size: once
D gene: TRBD2
J gene: TRBJ2-3
CDR3 DNA: TGTGCCAGTAGTAGGGTTCCTAGCGGGAGTACCGCAGATACGCAGTATTTT
CDR3 protein: CASSRVPSGSTADTQYF

V gene: TRBV11-3
clone size: large
D gene: -
J gene: TRBJ2-1
CDR3 DNA: TGTGCCAGCAGCTTCTCCTCAGGGTGGAGATCCTACAATGAGCAGTTCTTC
CDR3 protein: CASSFSSGWRSYNEQFF

V gene: TRBV30
clone size: -
D gene: -
J gene: TRBJ1-2
CDR3 DNA: TGTGCCTGGAGTCTCCCCTACTATGGCTACACCTTC
CDR3 protein: CAWSLPYYGYTF

V gene: TRBV25-1
clone size: few
D gene: TRBD2
J gene: TRBJ2-1
CDR3 DNA: TGTGCCAGCAGTGCTGTAGCGGGAGGTGAGCAGTTCTTC
CDR3 protein: CASSAVAGGEQFF

V gene: TRBV6-8
clone size: -
D gene: -
J gene: TRBJ2-7
CDR3 DNA: TGTGCCAGCAGTTACTCGAAGGGTATTCATACGGCCTACGAGCAGTACTTC
CDR3 protein: CASSYSKGIHTAYEQYF

V gene: TRBV6-8
clone size: -
D gene: TRBD1
J gene: TRBJ1-5
CDR3 DNA: TGTGCCAGCCGGGACAGGAGGGTGTATAGCAATCAGCCCCAGCATTTT
CDR3 protein: CASRDRRVYSNQPQHF

V gene: TRBV6-8
clone size: -
D gene: -
J gene: TRBJ2-7
CDR3 DNA: TGTGCCAGCAGTTACTCCAGGCGGAGCCACTACGAGCAGTACTTC
CDR3 protein: CASSYSRRSHYEQYF

V gene: TRBV19
clone size: -
D gene: TRBD2
J gene: TRBJ2-2
CDR3 DNA: TGTGCCAGTAGTCAGGGACTACCGGGGGAGCTGTTTTTT
CDR3 protein: CASSQGLPGELFF

V gene: TRBV18
clone size: -
D gene: TRBD1
J gene: TRBJ2-6
CDR3 DNA: TGTGCCAGCTCACCATGGTCAGGGGGCTCTGGGGCCAACGTCCTGACTTTC
CDR3 protein: CASSPWSGGSGANVLTF

V gene: TRBV14
clone size: -
D gene: TRBD2
J gene: TRBJ2-3
CDR3 DNA: TGTGCCAGCAGCCAGCTACTCCTAGCGGGGGTTGGTAATACGCAGTATTTT
CDR3 protein: CASSQLLLAGVGNTQYF

V gene: TRBV6-8
clone size: large
D gene: TRBD2
J gene: TRBJ2-7
CDR3 DNA: TGTGCCAGCAGTTTTAGCGGGCCTTTCTACGAGCAGTACTTC
CDR3 protein: CASSFSGPFYEQYF

V gene: TRBV6-8
clone size: few
D gene: -
J gene: TRBJ1-2
CDR3 DNA: TGTGCCAGCAGTTACTCAAGAGGTCAGGGCTACACCTTC
CDR3 protein: CASSYSRGQGYTF

V gene: TRBV11-3
clone size: -
D gene: TRBD2
J gene: TRBJ2-2
CDR3 DNA: TGTGCCAGCAGCTTACTGCTAGCGGGCCTTCTTAACACCGGGGAGCTGTTTTTT
CDR3 protein: CASSLLLAGLLNTGELFF

V gene: TRBV11-3
clone size: -
D gene: -
J gene: TRBJ2-7
CDR3 DNA: TGTGCCAGCAGCTATGGCCACGGTGGGATGGTGCAGTACTTC
CDR3 protein: CASSYGHGGMVQYF

V gene: TRBV25-1
clone size: few
D gene: TRBD1
J gene: TRBJ2-1
CDR3 DNA: TGTGCCAGCCGGGGACAGGGGGCTAATGAGCAGTTCTTC
CDR3 protein: CASRGQGANEQFF

V gene: TRBV6-8
clone size: few
D gene: TRBD1
J gene: TRBJ1-2
CDR3 DNA: TGTGCCAGCAGTAAGGACAGGGGGGCCCTCTATGGCTACACCTTC
CDR3 protein: CASSKDRGALYGYTF

V gene: TRBV11-3
clone size: medium-sized
D gene: TRBD1
J gene: TRBJ2-7
CDR3 DNA: TGTGCCAGCAGCTTTAATGGACAGGGCAGTGACGAGCAGTACTTC
CDR3 protein: CASSFNGQGSDEQYF

V gene: TRBV6-8
clone size: few
D gene: -
J gene: TRBJ2-3
CDR3 DNA: TGTGCCAGCAGTTTACTACCGCCGGGCACAGATACGCAGTATTTT
CDR3 protein: CASSLLPPGTDTQYF

V gene: TRBV11-3
clone size: few
D gene: TRBD2
J gene: TRBJ2-7
CDR3 DNA: TGTGCCAGCAGCCAACGAGGGACTAGCGGGCTCTACGAGCAGTACTTC
CDR3 protein: CASSQRGTSGLYEQYF

V gene: TRBV30
clone size: few
D gene: TRBD2
J gene: TRBJ2-7
CDR3 DNA: TGTGCCTGGAAGCATAGCGGGAACTCCTACGAGCAGTACTTC
CDR3 protein: CAWKHSGNSYEQYF

V gene: TRBV19
clone size: few
D gene: TRBD1
J gene: TRBJ2-7
CDR3 DNA: TGTGCCAGTAGTATAGCACAGGGGGAAATTTACGAGCAGTACTTC
CDR3 protein: CASSIAQGEIYEQYF

V gene: TRBV9
clone size: -
D gene: TRBD1
J gene: TRBJ1-3
CDR3 DNA: TGTGCCAGCAGTGACGACAGGGCCCTCGGAAACACCATATATTTT
CDR3 protein: CASSDDRALGNTIYF

V gene: TRBV19
clone size: -
D gene: -
J gene: TRBJ2-5
CDR3 DNA: TGTGCCAGTAATAGAGGAAGCTCTGGTAAGGAGACCCAGTACTTC
CDR3 protein: CASNRGSSGKETQYF

V gene: TRBV6-8
clone size: large
D gene: TRBD1
J gene: TRBJ1-2
CDR3 DNA: TGTGCCAGCGGGACCAGGGGGCTGGATGGCTACACCTTC
CDR3 protein: CASGTRGLDGYTF

V gene: TRBV6-8
clone size: few
D gene: -
J gene: TRBJ2-7
CDR3 DNA: TGTGCCAGCAGTTCCCAGCAAGCGTTTGCGCACGAGCAGTACTTC
CDR3 protein: CASSSQQAFAHEQYF